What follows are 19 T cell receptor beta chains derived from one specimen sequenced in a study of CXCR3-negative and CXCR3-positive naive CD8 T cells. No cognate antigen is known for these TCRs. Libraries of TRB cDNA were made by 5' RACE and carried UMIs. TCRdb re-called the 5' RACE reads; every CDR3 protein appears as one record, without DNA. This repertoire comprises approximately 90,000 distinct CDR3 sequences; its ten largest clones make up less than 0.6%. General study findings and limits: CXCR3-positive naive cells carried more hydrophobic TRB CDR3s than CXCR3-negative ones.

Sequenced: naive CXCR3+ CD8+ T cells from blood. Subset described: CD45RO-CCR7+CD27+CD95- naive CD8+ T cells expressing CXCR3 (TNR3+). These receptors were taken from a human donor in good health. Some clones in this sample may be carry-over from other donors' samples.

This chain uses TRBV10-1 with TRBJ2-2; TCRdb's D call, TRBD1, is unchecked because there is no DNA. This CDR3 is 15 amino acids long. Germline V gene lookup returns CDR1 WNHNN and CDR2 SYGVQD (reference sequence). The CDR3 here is CASSVDSTNTGELFF.

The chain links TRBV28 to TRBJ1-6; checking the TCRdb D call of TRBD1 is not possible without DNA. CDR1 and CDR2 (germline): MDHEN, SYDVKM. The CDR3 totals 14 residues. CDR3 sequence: CASSVDKNNSPLHF. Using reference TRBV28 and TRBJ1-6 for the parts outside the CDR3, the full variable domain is DVKVTQSSRYLVKRTGEKVFLECVQDMDHENMFWYRQDPGLGLRLIYFSYDVKMKEKGDIPEGYSVSREKKERFSLILESASTNQTSMYLCASSVDKNNSPLHFGNGTRLTVT.

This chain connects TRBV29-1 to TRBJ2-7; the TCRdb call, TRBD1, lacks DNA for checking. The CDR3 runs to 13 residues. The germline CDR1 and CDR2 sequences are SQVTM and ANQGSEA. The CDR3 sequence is CSALDSLSYEQYF.

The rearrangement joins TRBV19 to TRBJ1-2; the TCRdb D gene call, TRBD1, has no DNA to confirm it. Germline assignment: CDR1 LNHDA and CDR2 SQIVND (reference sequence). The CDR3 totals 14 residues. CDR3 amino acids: CASSEGLDSYGYTF.

The CDR3 sequence: CASSLSGGGLYEQYF. The chain joins TRBV7-6 to TRBJ2-7; as DNA is missing, the TRBD1 call by TCRdb cannot be tested. From germline, CDR1 is SGHVS and CDR2 FNYEAQ. This CDR3 region has 15 residues.

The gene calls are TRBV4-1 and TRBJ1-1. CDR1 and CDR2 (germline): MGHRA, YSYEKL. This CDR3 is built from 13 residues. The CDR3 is CASSHGPNTEAFF.

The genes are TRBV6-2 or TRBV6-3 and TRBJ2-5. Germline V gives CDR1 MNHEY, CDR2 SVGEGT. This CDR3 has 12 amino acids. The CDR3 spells CASSYARETQYF.

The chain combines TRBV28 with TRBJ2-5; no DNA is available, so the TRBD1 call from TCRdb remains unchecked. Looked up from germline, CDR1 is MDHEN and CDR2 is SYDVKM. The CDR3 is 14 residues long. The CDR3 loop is CASMRPRVQETQYF. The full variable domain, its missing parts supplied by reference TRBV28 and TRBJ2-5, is DVKVTQSSRYLVKRTGEKVFLECVQDMDHENMFWYRQDPGLGLRLIYFSYDVKMKEKGDIPEGYSVSREKKERFSLILESASTNQTSMYLCASMRPRVQETQYFGPGTRLLVL.

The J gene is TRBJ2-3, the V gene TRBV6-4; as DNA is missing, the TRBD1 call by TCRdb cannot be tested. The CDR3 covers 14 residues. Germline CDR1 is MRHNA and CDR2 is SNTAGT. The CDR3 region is CASRPGQDVDTQYF.

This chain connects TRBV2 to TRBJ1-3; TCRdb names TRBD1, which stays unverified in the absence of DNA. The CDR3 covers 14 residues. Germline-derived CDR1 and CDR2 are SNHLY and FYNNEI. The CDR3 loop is CASSHTGSGNTIYF.

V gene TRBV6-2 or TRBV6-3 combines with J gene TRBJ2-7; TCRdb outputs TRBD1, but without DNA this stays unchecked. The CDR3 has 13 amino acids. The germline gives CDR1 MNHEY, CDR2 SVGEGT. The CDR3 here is CASSLNLPGEQYF.

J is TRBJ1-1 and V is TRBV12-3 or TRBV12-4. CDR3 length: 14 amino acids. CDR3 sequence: CASSPARLSTEAFF.

CDR3 amino acids: CASSQTSGYTYEQFF. The V and J genes are TRBV6-5 and TRBJ2-1; TCRdb indicates TRBD2, and absent DNA this call remains unverified. Germline V gene sequence: CDR1 MNHEY, CDR2 SVGAGI. CDR3 length: 15 residues.

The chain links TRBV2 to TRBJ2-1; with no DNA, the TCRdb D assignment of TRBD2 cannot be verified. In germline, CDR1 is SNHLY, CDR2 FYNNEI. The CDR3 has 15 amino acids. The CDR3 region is CASSYAGVGHNEQFF.

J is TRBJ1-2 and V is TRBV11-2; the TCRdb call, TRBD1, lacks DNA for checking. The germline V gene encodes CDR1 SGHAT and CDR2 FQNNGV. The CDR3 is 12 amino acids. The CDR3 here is CASSLVGTGYTF.

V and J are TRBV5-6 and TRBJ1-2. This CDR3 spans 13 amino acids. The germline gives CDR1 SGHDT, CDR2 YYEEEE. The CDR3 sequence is CASSLVDSCGYTF.

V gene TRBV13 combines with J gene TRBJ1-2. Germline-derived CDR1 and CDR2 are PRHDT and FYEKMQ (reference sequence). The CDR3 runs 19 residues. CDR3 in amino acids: CASSPTGAGPTSFSRGYTF.

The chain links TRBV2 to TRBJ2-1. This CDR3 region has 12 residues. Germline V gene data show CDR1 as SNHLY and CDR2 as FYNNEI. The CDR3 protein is CASSSGSLEQFF.

CDR3 loop: CSGVLAGAGGELFF. The chain recombines TRBV29-1 with TRBJ2-2; TCRdb's assignment of TRBD2 cannot be checked, as there is no DNA. CDR3 size: 14 residues. Germline V gene sequence: CDR1 SQVTM, CDR2 ANQGSEA.